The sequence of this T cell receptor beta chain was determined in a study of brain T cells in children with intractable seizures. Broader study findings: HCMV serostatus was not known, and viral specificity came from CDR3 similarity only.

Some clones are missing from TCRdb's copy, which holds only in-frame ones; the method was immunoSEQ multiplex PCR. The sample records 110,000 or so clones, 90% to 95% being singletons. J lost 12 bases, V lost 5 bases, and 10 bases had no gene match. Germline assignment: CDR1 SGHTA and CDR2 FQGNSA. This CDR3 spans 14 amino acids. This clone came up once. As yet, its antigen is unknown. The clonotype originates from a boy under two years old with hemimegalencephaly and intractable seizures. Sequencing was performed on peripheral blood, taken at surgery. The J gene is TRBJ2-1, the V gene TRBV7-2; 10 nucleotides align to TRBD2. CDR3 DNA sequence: TGTGCCAGCAGCCACCCTCCTAGCGGGAGTGGGCAGTTCTTC. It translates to CASSHPPSGSGQFF.